The T cell receptor beta chain under discussion was sequenced for a study of PD-1 blockade in classical Hodgkin lymphoma. Concerning this clone: The antigen is unknown.

Regarding the study as a whole: Baseline diversity resembling that of newly diagnosed patients was seen in complete responders. Baseline TCR diversity was reportedly lower in newly diagnosed patients than healthy donors. CD4+ TCR diversity, unlike CD8+, rose significantly by C4D1.

With no exception, relapse followed autologous stem cell transplantation in all patients, and brentuximab vedotin exposure varied. V was trimmed by 0 bases and J by 5 bases, leaving 10 bases between them. This CDR3 is 14 amino acids long. Germline V lookup: CDR1 SGHRS, CDR2 YFSETQ. The table came from immunoSEQ multiplex PCR; TCRdb's copy has only in-frame clones and leaves some out. The table includes 13,000 or so clones, over 80% detected once. The receptor's source is a human donor with classical Hodgkin lymphoma. V gene TRBV5-1 combines with J gene TRBJ2-3; weak D call: TRBD1 (7 bases). The sequencing here drew on peripheral blood mononuclear cells (PBMCs), taken at baseline. In DNA form, the CDR3 reads TGCGCCAGCAGCTTGGGACAGGGAGGAGATACGCAGTATTTT. It encodes CASSLGQGGDTQYF.